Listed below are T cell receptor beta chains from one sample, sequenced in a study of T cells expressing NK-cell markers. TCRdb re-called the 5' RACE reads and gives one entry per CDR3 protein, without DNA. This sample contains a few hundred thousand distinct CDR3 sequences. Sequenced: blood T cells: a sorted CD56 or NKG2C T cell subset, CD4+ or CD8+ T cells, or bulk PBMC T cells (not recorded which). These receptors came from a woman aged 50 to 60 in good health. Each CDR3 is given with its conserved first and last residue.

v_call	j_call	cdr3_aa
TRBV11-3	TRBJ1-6	CASSWDRDNSPLHF
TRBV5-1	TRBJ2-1	CASSLGLAGGLGDEQFF
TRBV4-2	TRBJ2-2	CASSGGGGIARYTGELFF
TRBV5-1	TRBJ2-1	CASSLGGGRGINEQFF
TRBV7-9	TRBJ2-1	CASSRDREGNNEQFF
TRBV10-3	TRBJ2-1	CAISESVYSEQFF
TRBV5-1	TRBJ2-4	CASSPPGGLNIQYF
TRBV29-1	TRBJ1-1	CSVIQGTTEAFF
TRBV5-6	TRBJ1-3	CASSLTGQGPGNTIYF
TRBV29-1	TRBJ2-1	CSVKGTGVLLPYNEQFF
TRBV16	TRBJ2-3	CASSQGTTSGSFRTDTQYF
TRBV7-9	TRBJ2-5	CASSPSGQETQYF
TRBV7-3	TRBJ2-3	CASSPWDTGGDTQYF
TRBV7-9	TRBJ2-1	CASTPGGDSYNEQFF